This TCR beta chain emerged from a study of long-term antiretroviral therapy in people with HIV. Running of the v3.0 immunoSEQ assay took place at survey level. Only in-frame clones appear in the TCRdb table, and some are missing; sequencing was by immunoSEQ multiplex PCR. The sample holds 20,000 or so clones; approximately 80% are singletons and the top ten take 19%. Trimming stripped 3 bases from V and 3 bases from J, with 9 bases between. The CDR3 has 13 amino acids. Looked up from germline, CDR1 is SEHNR and CDR2 is FQNEAQ (reference sequence). This rearrangement joins TRBV7-9 to TRBJ2-7; a weak D match, TRBD2 (5 bases). The receptor comes from a man aged 18 to 35 with HIV. The sample was unsorted PBMCs, taken 0.1 years before starting antiretroviral therapy. The CDR3 protein is CASSFRGFYEQYF. The CDR3 DNA reads TGTGCCAGCAGCTTTAGAGGGTTCTACGAGCAGTACTTC.